The 27 T cell receptor beta chains presented below share a single source sample, sequenced in a study of cytomegalovirus exposure and HLA in healthy donors. Data came from immunoSEQ multiplex PCR; TCRdb stores just in-frame clones and leaves some out. The sample lists under 300,000 clones; 65% to 90% were seen once. Specimen: PBMCs. These receptor sequences come from a woman aged 18-29 years in good health and CMV-seronegative.

J is TRBJ2-1 and V is TRBV19; 12 bases map to TRBD2. CDR1 is LNHDA and CDR2 is SQIVND in the germline V gene (reference sequence). This CDR3 spans 17 amino acids. The trim removed 5 bases at V and 6 bases at J, leaving 11 bases unmatched. CDR3 DNA sequence: TGTGCCAGTAGTGCCCTACTAGCGGGGGGCCTGTCCAATGAGCAGTTCTTC. Amino acid sequence: CASSALLAGGLSNEQFF.

This chain uses TRBV5-5 with TRBJ1-2, with TRBD1 matching 10 bases. The CDR3 is 15 amino acids. In germline, CDR1 is SGHKS, CDR2 YYEKEE (reference sequence). The V segment lost 2 bases and the J segment 3 bases; nucleotides outside the gene matches: 4. The CDR3 loop reads CASSFPGTGDYGYTF. Here the CDR3 DNA reads TGTGCCAGCAGCTTCCCCGGGACAGGGGACTATGGCTACACCTTC. Complete variable domain (other parts from reference TRBV5-5 and TRBJ1-2): DAGVTQSPTHLIKTRGQQVTLRCSPISGHKSVSWYQQVLGQGPQFIFQYYEKEERGRGNFPDRFSARQFPNYSSELNVNALLLGDSALYLCASSFPGTGDYGYTFGSGTRLTVV.

The gene calls are TRBV28 and TRBJ1-5, with 10 bases fitting TRBD1. The CDR3 extends over 14 amino acids. With V trimmed by 4 bases and J by 7 bases, 4 bases remained unmatched. The germline V gene has CDR1 MDHEN and CDR2 SYDVKM. CDR3 in DNA: TGTGCCAGCAGTTGGGGACAGGGGAGCCAGCCCCAGCATTTT. This codes for CASSWGQGSQPQHF.

The J gene is TRBJ1-6, the V gene TRBV2; the match to TRBD1 covers 7 bases. V shed 3 bases, J shed 6 bases, and the junction held 5 bases outside the gene matches. There are 15 residues in the CDR3. Germline V gene lookup returns CDR1 SNHLY and CDR2 FYNNEI. This chain's CDR3 is CASSELGQFNSPLHF. CDR3 coding DNA: TGTGCCAGCAGTGAGTTGGGACAGTTTAATTCACCCCTCCACTTT.

V usage is TRBV6-1 and J usage is TRBJ1-5, with no clear D. This CDR3 region has 17 residues. The V gene lost 1 base and the J gene lost 9 bases, with 22 bases spanning the gap. Germline-derived CDR1 and CDR2 are MNHNS and SASEGT. CDR3 DNA: TGTGCCAGCAGTGAAGTATTGGGCAAAGTTAGGGAGCGGCCCCAGCATTTT. Amino acids: CASSEVLGKVRERPQHF.

The genes are TRBV9 and TRBJ2-5; the match to TRBD2 covers 9 bases. The germline V gene encodes CDR1 SGDLS and CDR2 YYNGEE. After removal of 0 bases from V and 1 base from J, the junction contained 4 bases not matched to a gene. The CDR3 covers 16 residues. Written as DNA, the CDR3 is TGTGCCAGCAGCGTAGGAATAGCGGGAGCCCAAGAGACCCAGTACTTC. It encodes CASSVGIAGAQETQYF.

V gene TRBV6-1 combines with J gene TRBJ2-7, with TRBD1 as a possible D gene (6 bases). The germline V gene has CDR1 MNHNS and CDR2 SASEGT. V was shortened by 8 bases and J by 0 bases, with 11 bases between the two germline ends. This CDR3 has 13 residues. The CDR3 nucleotides are TGTGCCAGCCTGGGGGCAAACTCCTACGAGCAGTACTTC. Protein product: CASLGANSYEQYF.

The chain is built from TRBV27 and TRBJ1-5, with D possibly matching TRBD1 (6 bases). CDR3 length: 16 residues. The germline V and J ends were trimmed by 1 base and 4 bases, with 14 bases remaining between them. The V gene's germline CDR1 is MNHEY and CDR2 SMNVEV (reference sequence). In DNA form, the CDR3 reads TGTGCCAGCAGTTTATTGGCGGGGGCAGGAAATCAGCCCCAGCATTTT. Protein: CASSLLAGAGNQPQHF.

The chain uses TRBV19 and TRBJ1-5; a possible D gene is TRBD1 (5 bases). Trimming cost V 3 bases and J 0 bases, with 18 bases left between them. The V gene's germline CDR1 is LNHDA and CDR2 SQIVND (reference sequence). This CDR3 comprises 18 residues. The chain's CDR3 is CASSIPPLTEYSNQPQHF. The DNA of the CDR3 is TGTGCCAGTAGTATTCCCCCTCTGACAGAGTATAGCAATCAGCCCCAGCATTTT.

In its sample, this clone was seen a few times. The rearrangement uses TRBV28 and TRBJ1-2; a possible D gene is TRBD1 (5 bases). The ends were cut back, 8 bases at V and 6 bases at J, with 7 bases in the middle. This CDR3 is built from 10 residues. Germline CDR1 and CDR2: MDHEN and SYDVKM. The CDR3 sequence: CASRGDGYTF. The CDR3, as DNA: TGTGCCAGCCGGGGGGATGGCTACACCTTC.

V usage is TRBV5-6 and J usage is TRBJ2-7; D possibly corresponds to TRBD2 (6 bases). The germline CDR1 and CDR2 sequences are SGHDT and YYEEEE. Trimming left V 3 bases short and J 2 bases short, with 9 bases between. The CDR3 sequence is 13 residues long. The CDR3 nucleotides are TGTGCCAGCAGCTCGGGACTGACCTACGAGCAGTACTTC. Translated, it gives CASSSGLTYEQYF.

This clone was seen just once. CDR3 protein: CASSLGFIGTEGLEGYTF. In DNA form, the CDR3 reads TGTGCCAGCAGCTTAGGTTTTATCGGGACGGAGGGTCTAGAGGGCTACACCTTC. The V gene is TRBV11-3, the J gene TRBJ1-2; TRBD1 is a possible D gene (5 bases). Germline V gives CDR1 SGHNT, CDR2 YENEEA. This CDR3 is built from 18 residues. Trimming removed 1 base from V and 8 bases from J, with 26 bases in between.

For the CDR3, the DNA is TGTGCCAGCAGCGAGAGACAGGGACTAGCGGGGCCCCCCTCCTACGAGCAGTACTTC. Its protein is CASSERQGLAGPPSYEQYF. V is TRBV7-8 and J is TRBJ2-7; 13 nucleotides align to TRBD2. The trim removed 5 bases at V and 0 bases at J, leaving 13 bases unmatched. The germline V gene encodes CDR1 SGHVS and CDR2 FQNEAQ. CDR3 length: 19 amino acids.

This chain uses TRBV30 with TRBJ1-4; D is unclear. V lost 5 bases and J lost 10, with 20 bases in between. Germline CDR1 is GTSNPN and CDR2 is SVGIG (reference sequence). The CDR3 runs 14 residues. The chain's CDR3 is CAWAPTYGVGKLFF. The DNA of the CDR3 is TGTGCCTGGGCCCCGACGTACGGGGTGGGAAAACTGTTTTTT.

This CDR3 reads CASSPRQGPDYGYTF. The CDR3 DNA reads as TGTGCCAGCAGCCCGAGACAGGGACCGGACTATGGCTACACCTTC. V is TRBV27 and J is TRBJ1-2, with 7 nucleotides matching TRBD1. The junction had 10 bases not matched to a gene; V was cut back by 6 bases and J by 3 bases. CDR1 MNHEY and CDR2 SMNVEV come from the germline V gene (reference sequence). The CDR3 length is 15 residues.

This clone was detected a few times. J is TRBJ1-2 and V is TRBV11-3, with D perhaps matching TRBD1 (6 bases). V was clipped by 5 bases and J by 5 bases, with 18 bases between them. This CDR3 spans 15 amino acids. Germline loops: CDR1 SGHNT, CDR2 YENEEA. CDR3 nucleotide sequence: TGTGCCAGCAGCCCGACAGTGGGGCAGGGGTATGGCTACACCTTC. This sequence encodes CASSPTVGQGYGYTF.

In its sample, this clone was seen once. The V call is TRBV6-6, the J call TRBJ2-2; tentatively, D is TRBD1 (6 bases). Germline lookup yields CDR1 MNHNY and CDR2 SVGAGI (reference sequence). V was cut by 0 bases and J by 0 bases, with 8 bases left in between. This CDR3 is 16 amino acids long. The chain's CDR3 is CASSYSKGANTGELFF. DNA of the CDR3: TGTGCCAGCAGTTACTCGAAGGGGGCGAACACCGGGGAGCTGTTTTTT.

The genes are TRBV30 and TRBJ1-2; D is perhaps TRBD1 (6 bases). Trimming left V 4 bases short and J 1 base short, with 19 bases between. The germline gives CDR1 GTSNPN, CDR2 SVGIG (reference sequence). The CDR3 is made up of 16 amino acids. Here the CDR3 reads CAWIGGPGDYNYGYTF. For the CDR3, the DNA is TGTGCCTGGATAGGGGGACCAGGCGACTATAACTATGGCTACACCTTC. The full variable domain, in which reference TRBV30 and TRBJ1-2 provide the parts outside the CDR3, is SQTIHQWPATLVQPVGSPLSLECTVEGTSNPNLYWYRQAAGRGLQLLFYSVGIGQISSEVPQNLSASRPQDRQFILSSKKLLLSDSGFYLCAWIGGPGDYNYGYTFGSGTRLTVV.

The chain links TRBV6-1 to TRBJ1-1, with no clear D. V lost 4 bases and J 1 base, leaving 7 bases between the germline ends. The length of the CDR3 is 13 residues. CDR1 is MNHNS and CDR2 is SASEGT in the germline V gene. DNA of the CDR3: TGTGCCAGCAGTGCCCCGGGGAACACTGAAGCTTTCTTT. Its translation: CASSAPGNTEAFF.

The chain has TRBV6-1 and TRBJ1-2, with a weak D call TRBD1 (6 bases). The CDR3 sequence is 10 residues long. The V gene's germline CDR1 is MNHNS and CDR2 SASEGT. V was trimmed by 9 bases and J by 7 bases, leaving 9 bases between them. CDR3 nucleotides: TGTGCCAGTACAGGGTTTGGCTACACCTTC. It yields the protein CASTGFGYTF.

The chain has TRBV5-1 and TRBJ2-1, with 11 positions matching TRBD2. Germline trimming cut 2 bases from V and 4 bases from J; bases unmatched to any gene: 11. The CDR3 loop spans 18 amino acids. Germline assignment: CDR1 SGHRS and CDR2 YFSETQ. CDR3 nucleotide sequence: TGCGCCAGCAGCTTCCGGGGTAGCGGGGGGGCCGTTTACAATGAGCAGTTCTTC. Translation: CASSFRGSGGAVYNEQFF.

The chain links TRBV4-2 to TRBJ2-7; TRBD2 aligns across 10 bases. The CDR3 runs 18 residues. The germline V gene encodes CDR1 LGHNA and CDR2 YNFKEQ. Trimming took 1 base from V and 4 from J; bases not matched to a gene: 13. The CDR3 sequence: CASSQGGRASGRTYEQYF. The CDR3 nucleotides are TGTGCCAGCAGCCAAGGGGGGAGGGCTAGCGGGAGAACGTACGAGCAGTACTTC.

The chain has TRBV7-9 and TRBJ2-7; tentative D call: TRBD1 (6 bases). The CDR3 contains 15 residues. Germline values: CDR1 SEHNR, CDR2 FQNEAQ (reference sequence). V was cut by 5 bases and J by 5 bases, with 19 bases left in between. CDR3 residues: CASSQGLDFIHEQYF. CDR3 DNA sequence: TGTGCCAGCAGCCAGGGGCTAGATTTCATCCACGAGCAGTACTTC.

The chain recombines TRBV6-5 with TRBJ2-7; 7 bases are a match to TRBD1. CDR3 length: 14 residues. V dropped 4 bases and J dropped 2; count of bases not matched to a gene: 5. Germline CDR1 is MNHEY and CDR2 is SVGAGI. Written as DNA, the CDR3 is TGTGCCAGCAGTTCCAGGACAGGACCCTACGAGCAGTACTTC. It codes for CASSSRTGPYEQYF.

This sequence joins TRBV18 and TRBJ2-7; D is perhaps TRBD2 (6 bases). With 6 bases removed from V and 0 bases from J, the gap between germline ends came to 12 bases. The germline V gene encodes CDR1 KGHSH and CDR2 LQKENI. The CDR3 has 14 amino acids. CDR3 nucleotides: TGTGCCAGCTCCCACGGGGGTTCCTCCTACGAGCAGTACTTC. Residues: CASSHGGSSYEQYF.

The rearrangement uses TRBV6-5 and TRBJ1-1; possibly TRBD1 for D (5 bases). The CDR3 contains 13 residues. Germline V gene data show CDR1 as MNHEY and CDR2 as SVGAGI. V lost 5 bases and J 3 bases, leaving 10 bases between the germline ends. Here the CDR3 reads CASSPVGDTEAFF. The DNA of the CDR3 is TGTGCCAGCAGTCCTGTAGGGGACACTGAAGCTTTCTTT.

In this sample, this clone turned up once. The chain recombines TRBV25-1 with TRBJ1-1; 8 bases agree with TRBD1. Losses at the gene ends were 8 bases for V and 3 bases for J; bases not matched to a gene: 8. Per germline, CDR1 MGHDK and CDR2 SYGVNS. This CDR3 is built from 14 residues. DNA of the CDR3: TGTGCCAGCCTCTCGGACAGGGTGGACACTGAAGCTTTCTTT. It is translated as CASLSDRVDTEAFF.